The present T cell receptor (beta chain) was sequenced within a study of blood T cell repertoires in COVID-19. Study members were between roughly 18 and 89 years old and lived in 24 US regions. This clone turned up a few times. Here immunoSEQ multiplex PCR was the method, and the copy in TCRdb shows in-frame clones only, minus some. This sample has 250,000 to 350,000 clones, with roughly 89% found just once. Source material: PBMCs or T cells enriched from blood (not recorded which). This receptor was obtained from a woman aged 18-29 years with acute COVID-19.

As DNA, the CDR3 is TGTGCCAGTACCTCAGACAGGGCAGGGGGCAATCAGCCCCAGCATTTT. Its protein product is CASTSDRAGGNQPQHF. The chain carries TRBV19 and TRBJ1-5; 7 bases map to TRBD1. The CDR3 is 16 residues long. CDR1 is LNHDA and CDR2 is SQIVND in the germline V gene (reference sequence). J gave up 2 bases and V 7 bases, and 11 bases lay outside the gene matches.